This T cell receptor beta chain derives from a study of T cell responses to AZD1222 COVID-19 vaccine. With 8 bases removed from V and 5 bases from J, the gap between germline ends came to 10 bases. The CDR3 loop spans 12 amino acids. CDR1 and CDR2 (germline): SGHTA, FQGTGA. Produced via immunoSEQ multiplex PCR; TCRdb's table is partial and in-frame only. The sample includes roughly 110,000 clones, around nine tenths of them seen just once. The sequence was collected from an adult in good health. This chain connects TRBV7-3 to TRBJ2-1; possible D gene TRBD1, 5 bases. Sequenced here: peripheral blood, sampled on day 0 of AZD1222 vaccination. The chain's CDR3 is CASGLGDNEQFF. The CDR3 DNA reads TGTGCCAGCGGTTTAGGGGACAATGAGCAGTTCTTC.